These 32 T cell receptor beta chains originate from one sample sequenced in a study of blood T cell repertoires in COVID-19. Method: immunoSEQ multiplex PCR; TCRdb's copy keeps in-frame clones and lacks some. Of 190,000 or so clones listed, around nine tenths are singletons. The sample consisted of peripheral blood. All receptors come from a man aged 60-69 years who had recovered from COVID-19.

V usage is TRBV9 and J usage is TRBJ1-2; TRBD1 is a possible D gene (5 bases). CDR3 length equals 14 residues. Germline V lookup: CDR1 SGDLS, CDR2 YYNGEE. Trimming stripped 0 bases from V and 8 bases from J, with 14 bases between. The CDR3 loop is CASSVGRGSRGYTF. DNA for the CDR3: TGTGCCAGCAGCGTAGGAAGGGGTTCTCGGGGCTACACCTTC. The entire variable domain, with the rest obtained from reference TRBV9 and TRBJ1-2, is as follows: DSGVTQTPKHLITATGQRVTLRCSPRSGDLSVYWYQQSLDQGLQFLIQYYNGEERAKGNILERFSAQQFPDLHSELNLSSLELGDSALYFCASSVGRGSRGYTFGSGTRLTVV.

The chain is built from TRBV29-1 and TRBJ2-1, with TRBD2 matching over 13 bases. The CDR3 is 14 residues long. Germline V gene data show CDR1 as SQVTM and CDR2 as ANQGSEA. V was clipped by 7 bases and J by 7 bases; unmatched bases: 7. The DNA of the CDR3 is TGCAGCGCGACGACTAGCGGGGGGCTTAATGAGCAGTTCTTC. Its protein product is CSATTSGGLNEQFF.

The chain uses TRBV5-1 and TRBJ1-4; D is undetermined. This CDR3 has 15 residues. V dropped 0 bases and J dropped 2 bases, with 8 bases sitting between them. Germline loops: CDR1 SGHRS, CDR2 YFSETQ. DNA of the CDR3: TGCGCCAGCAGCTTGGGGGCTCAGACTAATGAAAAACTGTTTTTT. It translates to CASSLGAQTNEKLFF.

This clone has a handful of counts. The chain is built from TRBV7-2 and TRBJ2-3; 9 nucleotides agree with TRBD2. From germline, CDR1 is SGHTA and CDR2 FQGNSA. V was pared by 1 base and J by 5 bases, with 4 bases of the junction left unmatched. CDR3 length equals 15 residues. The CDR3, as DNA: TGTGCCAGCAGCTTAGGGCGGGAGGGCCTAGATACGCAGTATTTT. This encodes CASSLGREGLDTQYF.

V usage is TRBV28 and J usage is TRBJ2-2, with a weak D call TRBD1 (7 bases). Germline CDR1 MDHEN, CDR2 SYDVKM. This CDR3 comprises 13 residues. Deletions cut 11 bases from V and 7 bases from J, with 17 bases between. The CDR3 bases are TGTGCCGGAAGGAGGGGGCTTGTCGGGGAGCTGTTTTTT. Translating gives CAGRRGLVGELFF.

V and J are TRBV9 and TRBJ1-4; D might be TRBD1 (6 bases). The CDR3 runs 14 residues. The germline V gene has CDR1 SGDLS and CDR2 YYNGEE. Trimming stripped 0 bases from V and 8 bases from J, with 11 bases between. CDR3 bases: TGTGCCAGCAGCGTAGCTGGGGGCTGGGAAAAACTGTTTTTT. Residues: CASSVAGGWEKLFF.

V and J are TRBV9 and TRBJ1-2, with D tentatively TRBD1 (6 bases). The germline V gene has CDR1 SGDLS and CDR2 YYNGEE. Trimming removed 0 bases from V and 7 bases from J, with 13 bases in between. The CDR3 has 14 residues. CDR3 in DNA: TGTGCCAGCAGCGTAGTTACAGGGATGGCTGGCTACACCTTC. Encoded protein: CASSVVTGMAGYTF. Variable domain in full (rest from reference TRBV9 and TRBJ1-2): DSGVTQTPKHLITATGQRVTLRCSPRSGDLSVYWYQQSLDQGLQFLIQYYNGEERAKGNILERFSAQQFPDLHSELNLSSLELGDSALYFCASSVVTGMAGYTFGSGTRLTVV.

The V gene is TRBV9, the J gene TRBJ2-7; TRBD2 aligns across 12 bases. V shed 3 bases and J 3 bases; nucleotides not matched to a gene: 4. The CDR3 spans 15 residues. Looked up from germline, CDR1 is SGDLS and CDR2 is YYNGEE. The CDR3 region is CASSGGTSGYYEQYF. CDR3 bases: TGTGCCAGCAGCGGGGGGACTAGCGGGTACTACGAGCAGTACTTC.

The gene calls are TRBV10-2 and TRBJ2-3; the match to TRBD2 covers 13 bases. Unmatched junction bases numbered 6, after V lost 1 base and J lost 8 bases. Germline CDR1 reads WSHSY; CDR2 reads SAAADI. The CDR3 is 16 amino acids. CDR3 residues: CASSEFTSGRAGTQYF. The CDR3 bases are TGCGCCAGCAGTGAGTTCACTAGCGGGAGGGCCGGTACGCAGTATTTT.

The rearrangement links TRBV7-3 to TRBJ2-2; maybe TRBD2 (7 bases). The germline V gene encodes CDR1 SGHTA and CDR2 FQGTGA. The CDR3 covers 17 residues. V dropped 1 base and J dropped 1 base, with 13 bases sitting between them. CDR3 DNA sequence: TGTGCCAGCAGCTTAATTGCGGGGGCCTGGAACACCGGGGAGCTGTTTTTT. This encodes CASSLIAGAWNTGELFF.

This clone was detected only a few times. The chain is built from TRBV9 and TRBJ2-7, with TRBD2 matching 10 bases. The V gene's germline CDR1 is SGDLS and CDR2 YYNGEE. Losses at the gene ends were 0 bases for V and 3 bases for J; bases not matched to a gene: 9. The CDR3 is made up of 17 amino acids. CDR3 in amino acids: CASSVGPSGSINYEQYF. The CDR3 DNA follows: TGTGCCAGCAGCGTAGGGCCTAGCGGGAGTATAAACTACGAGCAGTACTTC.

V and J are TRBV6-5 and TRBJ2-1; 12 bases map to TRBD1. The CDR3 length is 15 residues. V lost 6 bases and J lost 7; bases outside the gene matches: 7. Germline values: CDR1 MNHEY, CDR2 SVGAGI. The chain's CDR3 is CASSLGQGALNEQFF. The CDR3 coding sequence is TGTGCCAGCAGCCTGGGACAGGGGGCTTTGAATGAGCAGTTCTTC.

V is TRBV6-1 and J is TRBJ1-5; D is perhaps TRBD1 (5 bases). Germline CDR1 reads MNHNS; CDR2 reads SASEGT. This CDR3 is 15 amino acids long. The V and J ends lost 3 bases and 6 bases respectively, with 15 bases between them. CDR3 protein: CASSDQGALGQPQHF. The CDR3 DNA is TGTGCCAGCAGTGATCAAGGGGCCCTGGGTCAGCCCCAGCATTTT.

This clone was counted once. This chain connects TRBV5-1 to TRBJ1-2, with D possibly matching TRBD1 (5 bases). Between the trimmed V and J ends, which lost 4 bases and 5 bases, there was a span of 12 bases. This CDR3 is 13 amino acids long. Germline values: CDR1 SGHRS, CDR2 YFSETQ. CDR3: CASSHDGGYGYTF. The DNA of the CDR3 is TGCGCCAGCAGCCATGATGGGGGGTATGGCTACACCTTC.

The J gene is TRBJ2-7, the V gene TRBV7-2, with 8 bases matching TRBD1. This CDR3 is 17 amino acids long. J gave up 2 bases and V 0 bases, and 9 bases lay outside the gene matches. Germline-derived CDR1 and CDR2 are SGHTA and FQGNSA. The CDR3 region is CASSLALGTGITYEQYF. The CDR3 nucleotides are TGTGCCAGCAGCTTAGCTCTCGGGACAGGAATTACCTACGAGCAGTACTTC.

The V and J genes are TRBV21-1 and TRBJ2-7; the table gives TRBD1 as D, unverified against the DNA. TRBV21-1 is given as a pseudogene. This CDR3 region has 14 residues. The CDR3 nucleotides read TGTGCCAGCAGCAAGGGACAGGGGGCAGAGGAGCAGTACTTC. Its protein is CASSKGQGAEEQYF.

The J gene is TRBJ1-6, the V gene TRBV6-5; D possibly corresponds to TRBD1 (6 bases). Trimming removed 10 bases at V and 4 bases at J, with 14 bases between. The length of the CDR3 is 14 residues. In germline, CDR1 is MNHEY, CDR2 SVGAGI. The CDR3 DNA reads TGTGCCACTGGGGGACAACCTTATAATTCACCCCTCCACTTT. This translates into CATGGQPYNSPLHF.

The rearrangement joins TRBV9 to TRBJ1-1; D unresolved. The V gene lost 4 bases and the J gene lost 3 bases, with 13 bases spanning the gap. This CDR3 spans 14 amino acids. Germline CDR1 reads SGDLS; CDR2 reads YYNGEE. CDR3 nucleotides: TGTGCCAGCAGCCCTCCTACAGCGGACACTGAAGCTTTCTTT. It encodes CASSPPTADTEAFF.

This rearrangement joins TRBV12-3 or TRBV12-4 to TRBJ2-3; a possible D gene is TRBD1 (5 bases). There are 12 residues in the CDR3. The V end was cut by 5 bases, the J end by 6 bases, with 9 bases between. The CDR3 reads CASSKGSDTQYF. DNA of the CDR3: TGTGCCAGCAGTAAGGGGTCTGATACGCAGTATTTT.

V is TRBV27 and J is TRBJ1-1; D possibly corresponds to TRBD1 (5 bases). The CDR3 covers 16 residues. CDR1 MNHEY and CDR2 SMNVEV come from the germline V gene (reference sequence). V dropped 0 bases and J dropped 0 bases, with 11 bases sitting between them. CDR3 nucleotides: TGTGCCAGCAGTTTATCGCGGGGGGTTTTGAACACTGAAGCTTTCTTT. This translates into CASSLSRGVLNTEAFF.

The rearrangement joins TRBV28 to TRBJ1-2, with D uncertain. CDR3 size: 13 residues. The V end was cut by 1 base, the J end by 6 bases, with 9 bases between. Germline V lookup: CDR1 MDHEN, CDR2 SYDVKM. The DNA of the CDR3 is TGTGCCAGCAGTTTATTGTACAGAGATGGCTACACCTTC. Its protein product is CASSLLYRDGYTF.

The chain carries TRBV30 and TRBJ2-7, with 8 bases matching TRBD2. V was clipped by 7 bases and J by 4 bases; unmatched bases: 12. The CDR3 spans 14 residues. From germline, CDR1 is GTSNPN and CDR2 SVGIG (reference sequence). This CDR3 is CAYQGLEGLYEQYF. The CDR3 DNA reads TGTGCCTACCAGGGACTAGAGGGCCTGTACGAGCAGTACTTC. Together with reference TRBV30 and TRBJ2-7, the CDR3 gives the full variable domain: SQTIHQWPATLVQPVGSPLSLECTVEGTSNPNLYWYRQAAGRGLQLLFYSVGIGQISSEVPQNLSASRPQDRQFILSSKKLLLSDSGFYLCAYQGLEGLYEQYFGPGTRLTVT.

The chain links TRBV7-2 to TRBJ1-5; D is undetermined. V gave up 3 bases and J gave up 2 bases, with 8 bases separating them. CDR3 length: 14 amino acids. The germline CDR1 and CDR2 sequences are SGHTA and FQGNSA. The CDR3 DNA follows: TGTGCCAGCAGCTTCATCGGAGGCAATCAGCCCCAGCATTTT. This gives the protein CASSFIGGNQPQHF.

This chain uses TRBV6-5 with TRBJ1-1; no clear D. The V end lost 4 bases, the J end lost 0 bases, and 6 bases lay between the germline ends. Looked up from germline, CDR1 is MNHEY and CDR2 is SVGAGI. The CDR3 loop spans 13 amino acids. The CDR3 DNA sequence: TGTGCCAGCAGTTTAGAGCTGAACACTGAAGCTTTCTTT. Translating it yields CASSLELNTEAFF.

The chain joins TRBV2 to TRBJ2-5; 14 bases agree with TRBD2. The CDR3 runs to 18 residues. Per the germline V gene, CDR1 is SNHLY and CDR2 is FYNNEI. With 6 bases clipped from V and 1 base from J, the junction kept 10 bases outside the gene matches. The CDR3 here is CASRGGLAGARRQETQYF. As DNA, the CDR3 is TGTGCCAGCAGAGGGGGACTAGCGGGAGCTCGTCGCCAAGAGACCCAGTACTTC.

The chain links TRBV2 to TRBJ2-5, with D possibly being TRBD2 (6 bases). Germline V gives CDR1 SNHLY, CDR2 FYNNEI. V gave up 8 bases and J gave up 5 bases, with 12 bases separating them. The CDR3 loop spans 12 amino acids. This CDR3 reads CASGRGFETQYF. CDR3 DNA: TGTGCCAGCGGTCGGGGGTTCGAGACCCAGTACTTC.

The CDR3 here is CASRTGGAGTDTQYF. The CDR3 DNA reads TGTGCCAGCAGAACAGGGGGCGCCGGCACAGATACGCAGTATTTT. The rearrangement links TRBV28 to TRBJ2-3, with TRBD1 matching over 9 bases. This CDR3 comprises 15 residues. The germline CDR1 and CDR2 sequences are MDHEN and SYDVKM. Trimming at V came to 6 bases and at J to 1 base, leaving 5 bases not matched to a gene.

The chain joins TRBV19 to TRBJ1-3; 8 bases agree with TRBD1. Per germline, CDR1 LNHDA and CDR2 SQIVND (reference sequence). The CDR3 covers 15 residues. V shed 6 bases, J shed 2 bases, and the junction held 6 bases outside the gene matches. CDR3 bases: TGTGCCAGTAGCCATGACAGGGGCCCTGGAAACACCATATATTTT. This translates into CASSHDRGPGNTIYF.

The rearrangement joins TRBV7-9 to TRBJ2-2; D is unresolved. In germline, CDR1 is SEHNR, CDR2 FQNEAQ (reference sequence). This CDR3 has 11 residues. V was cut by 1 base and J by 8 bases, with 2 bases left in between. CDR3 sequence: CASSLVGELFF. The CDR3 DNA reads as TGTGCCAGCAGCTTAGTAGGGGAGCTGTTTTTT.

The chain links TRBV7-9 to TRBJ2-5, with 10 bases that match TRBD2. The J segment lost 5 bases and the V segment lost 5 bases, leaving 8 bases of the junction unmatched. The germline V gene encodes CDR1 SEHNR and CDR2 FQNEAQ (reference sequence). The CDR3 has 15 residues. CDR3 sequence reads: CASSTTSGAGETQYF. CDR3 sequence (DNA): TGTGCCAGCAGCACCACTAGCGGGGCGGGGGAGACCCAGTACTTC.

The chain joins TRBV7-2 to TRBJ2-7, with D maybe TRBD2 (6 bases). Trimming took 2 bases from V and 2 from J, leaving 13 bases between them. Looked up from germline, CDR1 is SGHTA and CDR2 is FQGNSA. CDR3 length equals 15 residues. CDR3 nucleotides: TGTGCCAGCAGCTTAAGATACCCGGGGGCCTACGAGCAGTACTTC. Its translation is CASSLRYPGAYEQYF. Together with reference TRBV7-2 and TRBJ2-7, the CDR3 gives the full variable domain: GAGVSQSPSNKVTEKGKDVELRCDPISGHTALYWYRQSLGQGLEFLIYFQGNSAPDKSGLPSDRFSAERTGGSVSTLTIQRTQQEDSAVYLCASSLRYPGAYEQYFGPGTRLTVT.

Here the CDR3 reads CASSEPGLSTDTQYF. In DNA form, the CDR3 reads TGTGCCAGCAGTGAACCGGGACTTAGCACAGATACGCAGTATTTT. V gene TRBV6-1 combines with J gene TRBJ2-3, with D possibly matching TRBD2 (6 bases). V shed 2 bases and J shed 0 bases, with 9 bases lying between them. CDR3 size: 15 residues. Looked up from germline, CDR1 is MNHNS and CDR2 is SASEGT.